The present entry profiles one TCR beta chain with its context. This specimen belongs to a study of blood T cells in healthy people across ages. Combining a sample-barcoded 5' primer with a J-beta primer mix, a second PCR ran for roughly 6 to 12 cycles. TCRdb re-analysed the 5' RACE reads in MiXCR, keeping a single row per CDR3 protein. The sample has 1.2 million to 1.5 million distinct CDR3 sequences, 59% seen once; the top ten hold about 6.7%. Losses at the gene ends were 7 bases for V and 2 bases for J; bases not matched to a gene: 6. This CDR3 has 14 amino acids. Germline loops: CDR1 SGHVS, CDR2 FQNEAQ.

The sequenced material came from blood. This receptor was obtained from a man aged 18 to 30 in good health. V usage is TRBV7-8 and J usage is TRBJ2-7, with TRBD2 identical over 9 bases. CDR3 loop: CASTSGGTTYEQYF. CDR3 coding DNA: TGTGCCAGCACGAGCGGGGGGACTACCTACGAGCAGTACTTC.